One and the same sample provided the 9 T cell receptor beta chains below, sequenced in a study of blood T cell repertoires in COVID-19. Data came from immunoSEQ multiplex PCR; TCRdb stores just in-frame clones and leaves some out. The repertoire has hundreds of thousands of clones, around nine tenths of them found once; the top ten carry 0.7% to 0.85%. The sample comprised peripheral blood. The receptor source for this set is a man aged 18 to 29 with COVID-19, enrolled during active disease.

DNA of the CDR3: TGTGCCACCAGCACCGGGACAGGGGGTTCAGGAAACACCATATATTTT. It codes for CATSTGTGGSGNTIYF. This chain uses TRBV15 with TRBJ1-3, with 11 bases lining up with TRBD1. The V gene's germline CDR1 is LNHNV and CDR2 YYDKDF (reference sequence). The CDR3 runs to 16 residues. V lost 4 bases and J lost 4; bases outside the gene matches: 6.

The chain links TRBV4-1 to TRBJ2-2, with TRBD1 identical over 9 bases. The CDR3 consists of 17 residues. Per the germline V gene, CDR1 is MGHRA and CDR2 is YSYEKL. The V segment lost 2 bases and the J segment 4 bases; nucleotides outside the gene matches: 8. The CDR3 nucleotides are TGCGCCAGCAGCCAACCGGCTAGGGACAGGGCCACCGGGGAGCTGTTTTTT. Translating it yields CASSQPARDRATGELFF.

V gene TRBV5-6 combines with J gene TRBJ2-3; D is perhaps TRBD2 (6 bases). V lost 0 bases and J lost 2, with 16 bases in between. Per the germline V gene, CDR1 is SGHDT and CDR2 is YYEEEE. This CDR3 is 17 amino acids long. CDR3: CASSLAFELALTDTQYF. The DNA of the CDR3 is TGTGCCAGCAGCTTGGCATTCGAACTAGCCCTCACAGATACGCAGTATTTT.

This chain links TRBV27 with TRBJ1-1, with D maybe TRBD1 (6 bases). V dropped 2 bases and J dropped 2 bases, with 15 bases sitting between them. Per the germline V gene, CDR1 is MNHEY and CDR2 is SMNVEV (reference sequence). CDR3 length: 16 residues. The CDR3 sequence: CASSLMGAPTNTEAFF. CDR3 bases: TGTGCCAGCAGTTTAATGGGGGCGCCTACTAACACTGAAGCTTTCTTT.

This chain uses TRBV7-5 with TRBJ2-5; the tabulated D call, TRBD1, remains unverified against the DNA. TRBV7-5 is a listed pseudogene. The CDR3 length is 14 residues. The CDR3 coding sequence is TGTGTCAGAAGCGATAGTCAGGACCAAGAGACCCAGTACTTC. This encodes CVRSDSQDQETQYF.

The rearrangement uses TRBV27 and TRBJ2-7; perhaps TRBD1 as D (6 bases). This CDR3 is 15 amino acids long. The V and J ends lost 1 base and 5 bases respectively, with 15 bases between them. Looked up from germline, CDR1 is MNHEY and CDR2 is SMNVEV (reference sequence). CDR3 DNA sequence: TGTGCCAGCAGTTTATATCAGGGGCGAATAAACGAGCAGTACTTC. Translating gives CASSLYQGRINEQYF.

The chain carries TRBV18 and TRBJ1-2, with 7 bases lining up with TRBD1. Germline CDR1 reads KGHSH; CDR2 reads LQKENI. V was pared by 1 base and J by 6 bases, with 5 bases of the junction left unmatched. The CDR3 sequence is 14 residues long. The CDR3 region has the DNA TGTGCCAGCTCACCACTCCCAGGGGGAGATGGCTACACCTTC. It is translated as CASSPLPGGDGYTF. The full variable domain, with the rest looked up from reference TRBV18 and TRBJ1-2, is NAGVMQNPRHLVRRRGQEARLRCSPMKGHSHVYWYRQLPEEGLKFMVYLQKENIIDESGMPKERFSAEFPKEGPSILRIQQVVRGDSAAYFCASSPLPGGDGYTFGSGTRLTVV.

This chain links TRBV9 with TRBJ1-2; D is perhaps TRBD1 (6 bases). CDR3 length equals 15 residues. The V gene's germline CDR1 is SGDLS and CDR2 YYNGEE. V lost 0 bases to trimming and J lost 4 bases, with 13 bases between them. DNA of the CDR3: TGTGCCAGCAGCGTAGGCTCAGGGGCCACCTATGGCTACACCTTC. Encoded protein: CASSVGSGATYGYTF.

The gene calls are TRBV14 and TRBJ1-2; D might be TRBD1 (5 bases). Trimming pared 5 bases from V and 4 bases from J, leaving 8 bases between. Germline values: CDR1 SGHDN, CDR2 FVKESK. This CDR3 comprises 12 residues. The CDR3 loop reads CASSSGAYGYTF. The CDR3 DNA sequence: TGTGCCAGCAGCAGCGGGGCCTATGGCTACACCTTC.